This T cell receptor (beta chain) was captured in a study of Graves' ophthalmopathy and Graves' hyperthyroidism. Between the trimmed V and J ends, which lost 6 bases and 3 bases, there was a span of 8 bases. CDR1 is SNHLY, CDR2 FYNNEI, per germline. The CDR3 length is 13 residues. Each hyperthyroidism patient was newly diagnosed, with under 2 months' duration, and aged 18 to 65. TCR beta CDR3 amplification used RNA transcripts. Following a first-round RT-PCR that used HTBI primers, a second-round multiplex PCR was carried out. One entry per CDR3 protein results from TCRdb running MiXCR on the multiplex PCR reads. The sample shows roughly 1.1 million distinct CDR3 sequences, 35% to 40% of them seen only once. This clonotype showed up just a few times. Antigen unknown. Study-level points and caveats: Discriminating ophthalmopathy from stable hyperthyroidism, a 13-signature model attained a sensitivity of under 90% and a specificity of 81.08%.

This TCR was sampled from an adult man with Graves' hyperthyroidism. What was sequenced was peripheral blood or thyroid tissue (not recorded which). The chain links TRBV2 to TRBJ2-2; no firm D call. CDR3 region: CASRVWHTGELFF. CDR3 coding DNA: TGTGCCAGCAGGGTATGGCACACCGGGGAGCTGTTTTTT.